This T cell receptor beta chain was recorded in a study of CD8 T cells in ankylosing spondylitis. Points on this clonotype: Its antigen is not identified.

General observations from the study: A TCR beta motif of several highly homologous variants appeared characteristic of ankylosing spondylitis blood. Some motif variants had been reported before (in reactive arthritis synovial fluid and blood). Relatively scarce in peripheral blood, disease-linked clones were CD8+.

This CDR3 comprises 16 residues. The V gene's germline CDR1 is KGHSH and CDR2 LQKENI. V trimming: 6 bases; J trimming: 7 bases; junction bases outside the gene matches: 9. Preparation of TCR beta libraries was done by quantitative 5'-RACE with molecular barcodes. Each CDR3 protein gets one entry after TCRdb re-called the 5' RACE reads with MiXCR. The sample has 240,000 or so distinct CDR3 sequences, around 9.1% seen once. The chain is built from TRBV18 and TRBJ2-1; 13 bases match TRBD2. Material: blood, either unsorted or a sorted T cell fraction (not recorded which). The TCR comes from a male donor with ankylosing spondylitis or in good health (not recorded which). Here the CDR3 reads CASSKGLAGMNNEQFF. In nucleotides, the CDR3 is TGTGCCAGCTCGAAGGGACTAGCGGGAATGAATAATGAGCAGTTCTTC. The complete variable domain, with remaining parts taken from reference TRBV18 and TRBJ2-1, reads NAGVMQNPRHLVRRRGQEARLRCSPMKGHSHVYWYRQLPEEGLKFMVYLQKENIIDESGMPKERFSAEFPKEGPSILRIQQVVRGDSAAYFCASSKGLAGMNNEQFFGPGTRLTVL.